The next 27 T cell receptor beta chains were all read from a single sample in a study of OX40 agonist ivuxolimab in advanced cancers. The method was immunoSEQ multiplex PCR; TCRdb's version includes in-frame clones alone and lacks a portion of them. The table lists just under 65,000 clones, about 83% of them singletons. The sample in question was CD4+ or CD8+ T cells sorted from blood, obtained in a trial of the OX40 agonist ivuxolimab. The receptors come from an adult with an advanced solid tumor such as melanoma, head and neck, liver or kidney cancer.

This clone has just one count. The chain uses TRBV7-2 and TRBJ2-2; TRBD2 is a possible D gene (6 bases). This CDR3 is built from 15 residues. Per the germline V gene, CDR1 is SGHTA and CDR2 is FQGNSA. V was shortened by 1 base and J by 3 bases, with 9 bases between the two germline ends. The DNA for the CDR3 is TGTGCCAGCAGCTTAGTTAGCGGATACACCGGGGAGCTGTTTTTT. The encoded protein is CASSLVSGYTGELFF. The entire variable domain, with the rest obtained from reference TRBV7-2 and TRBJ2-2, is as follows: GAGVSQSPSNKVTEKGKDVELRCDPISGHTALYWYRQSLGQGLEFLIYFQGNSAPDKSGLPSDRFSAERTGGSVSTLTIQRTQQEDSAVYLCASSLVSGYTGELFFGEGSRLTVL.

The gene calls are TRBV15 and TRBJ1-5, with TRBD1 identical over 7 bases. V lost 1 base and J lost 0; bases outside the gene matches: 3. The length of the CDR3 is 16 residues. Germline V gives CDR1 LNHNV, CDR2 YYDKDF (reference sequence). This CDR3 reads CATSRGQGYSNQPQHF. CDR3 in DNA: TGTGCCACCAGCAGAGGACAGGGTTATAGCAATCAGCCCCAGCATTTT.

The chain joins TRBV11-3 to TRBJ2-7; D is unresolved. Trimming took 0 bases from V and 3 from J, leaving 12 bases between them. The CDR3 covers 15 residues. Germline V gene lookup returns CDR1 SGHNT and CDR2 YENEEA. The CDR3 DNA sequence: TGTGCCAGCAGCTTAGATTCGGGCAGCCTCTACGAGCAGTACTTC. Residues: CASSLDSGSLYEQYF.

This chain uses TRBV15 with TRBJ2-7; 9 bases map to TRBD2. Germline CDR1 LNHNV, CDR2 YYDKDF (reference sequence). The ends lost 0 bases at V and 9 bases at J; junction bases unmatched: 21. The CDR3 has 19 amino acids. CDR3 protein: CATSRDRAGGTYSYDWQYF. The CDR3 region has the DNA TGTGCCACCAGCAGAGATCGAGCGGGAGGCACCTATTCCTACGATTGGCAGTACTTC.

The CDR3: CASSFRLAVNNEQFF. In DNA, the CDR3 is TGTGCCAGCAGCTTCCGACTAGCGGTTAACAATGAGCAGTTCTTC. The chain carries TRBV7-9 and TRBJ2-1; TRBD2 agrees at 9 bases. The CDR3 is 15 amino acids. The V and J ends lost 3 bases and 5 bases, in that order; junction bases with no gene match: 5. Germline V CDR1 and CDR2: SEHNR, FQNEAQ (reference sequence).

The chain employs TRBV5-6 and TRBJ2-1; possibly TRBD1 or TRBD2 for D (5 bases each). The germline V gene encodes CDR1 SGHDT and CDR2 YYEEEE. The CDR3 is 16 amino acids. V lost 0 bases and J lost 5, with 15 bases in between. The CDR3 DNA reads TGTGCCAGCAGCTTGGCCCTCAGGGAGTGGAACAATGAGCAGTTCTTC. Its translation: CASSLALREWNNEQFF.

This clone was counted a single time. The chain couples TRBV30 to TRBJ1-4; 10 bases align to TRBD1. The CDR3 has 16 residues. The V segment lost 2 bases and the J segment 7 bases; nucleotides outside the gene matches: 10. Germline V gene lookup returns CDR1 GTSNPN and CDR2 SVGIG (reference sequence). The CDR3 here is CAWSIHQDRGGEKLFF. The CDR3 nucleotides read TGTGCCTGGAGTATCCACCAGGACAGGGGGGGTGAAAAACTGTTTTTT.

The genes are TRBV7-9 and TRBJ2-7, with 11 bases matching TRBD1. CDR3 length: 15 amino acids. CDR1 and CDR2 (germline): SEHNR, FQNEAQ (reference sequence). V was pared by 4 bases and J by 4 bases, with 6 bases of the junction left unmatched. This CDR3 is CASSSRDRGGYEQYF. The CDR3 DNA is TGTGCCAGCAGCTCCCGGGACAGGGGGGGATACGAGCAGTACTTC.

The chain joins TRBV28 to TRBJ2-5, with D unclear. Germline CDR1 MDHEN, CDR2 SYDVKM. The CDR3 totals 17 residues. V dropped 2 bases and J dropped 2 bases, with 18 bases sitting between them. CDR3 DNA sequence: TGTGCCAGCAGTTTACTAAACCTGGTGGCCCCACAAGAGACCCAGTACTTC. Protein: CASSLLNLVAPQETQYF.

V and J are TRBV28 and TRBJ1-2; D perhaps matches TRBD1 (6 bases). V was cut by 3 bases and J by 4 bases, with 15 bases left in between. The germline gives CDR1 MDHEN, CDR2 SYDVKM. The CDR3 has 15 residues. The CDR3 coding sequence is TGTGCCAGCAGTTTCCCCGGGGGGACACCCTATGGCTACACCTTC. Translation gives CASSFPGGTPYGYTF.

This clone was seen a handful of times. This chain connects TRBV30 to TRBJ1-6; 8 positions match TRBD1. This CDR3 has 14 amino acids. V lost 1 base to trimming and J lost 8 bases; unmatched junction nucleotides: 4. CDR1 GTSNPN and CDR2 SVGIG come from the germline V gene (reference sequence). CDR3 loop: CAWSGDRSDSPLHF. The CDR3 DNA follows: TGTGCCTGGAGTGGGGACAGGTCTGATTCACCCCTCCACTTT.

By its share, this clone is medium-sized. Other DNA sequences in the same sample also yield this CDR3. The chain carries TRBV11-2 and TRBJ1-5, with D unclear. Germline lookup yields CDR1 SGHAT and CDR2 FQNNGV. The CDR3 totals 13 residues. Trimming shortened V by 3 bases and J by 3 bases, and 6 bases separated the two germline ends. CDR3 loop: CASSFGSNQPQHF. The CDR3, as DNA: TGTGCCAGCAGCTTTGGCTCCAATCAGCCCCAGCATTTT.

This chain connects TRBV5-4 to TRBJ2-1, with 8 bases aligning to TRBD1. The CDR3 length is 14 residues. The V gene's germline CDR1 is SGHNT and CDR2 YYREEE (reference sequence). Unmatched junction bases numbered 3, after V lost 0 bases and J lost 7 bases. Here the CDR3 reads CASSLEDRANEQFF. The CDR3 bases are TGTGCCAGCAGCTTGGAGGACAGGGCAAATGAGCAGTTCTTC.

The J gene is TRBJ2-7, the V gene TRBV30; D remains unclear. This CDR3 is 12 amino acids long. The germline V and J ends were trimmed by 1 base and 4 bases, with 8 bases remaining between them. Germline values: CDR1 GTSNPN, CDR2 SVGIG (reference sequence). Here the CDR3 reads CAWSAPSYEQYF. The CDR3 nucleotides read TGTGCCTGGAGTGCACCCTCATACGAGCAGTACTTC.

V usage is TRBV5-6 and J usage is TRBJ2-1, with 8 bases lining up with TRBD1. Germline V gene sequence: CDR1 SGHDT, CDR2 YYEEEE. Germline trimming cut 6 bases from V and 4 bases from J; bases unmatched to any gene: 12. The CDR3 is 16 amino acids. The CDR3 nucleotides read TGTGCCAGCACCAGCCCGCGGACAGGGCCTTACAATGAGCAGTTCTTC. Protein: CASTSPRTGPYNEQFF.

CDR3 coding DNA: TGTGCCTGGAGTGTTTCCAGGGTCGGCTATGGCTACACCTTC. Translation: CAWSVSRVGYGYTF. This chain uses TRBV30 with TRBJ1-2, with D possibly being TRBD1 (5 bases). CDR1 is GTSNPN, CDR2 SVGIG, per germline (reference sequence). The V end was cut by 0 bases, the J end by 4 bases, with 12 bases between. The length of the CDR3 is 14 residues.

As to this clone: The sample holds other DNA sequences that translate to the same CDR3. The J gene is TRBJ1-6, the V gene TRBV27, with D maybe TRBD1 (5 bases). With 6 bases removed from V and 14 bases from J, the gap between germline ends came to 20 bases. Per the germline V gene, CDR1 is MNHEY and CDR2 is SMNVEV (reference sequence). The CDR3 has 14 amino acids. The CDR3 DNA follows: TGTGCCAGCAGCCTCCGGGACGGCGGCGGGGCCCTCCACTTT. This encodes CASSLRDGGGALHF.

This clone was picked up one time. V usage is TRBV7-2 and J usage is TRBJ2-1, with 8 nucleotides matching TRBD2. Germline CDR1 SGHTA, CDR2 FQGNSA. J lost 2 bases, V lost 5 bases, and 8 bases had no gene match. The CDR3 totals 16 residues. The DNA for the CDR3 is TGTGCCAGCAGCCCCGAACTAGCGGCCACCTACAATGAGCAGTTCTTC. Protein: CASSPELAATYNEQFF.

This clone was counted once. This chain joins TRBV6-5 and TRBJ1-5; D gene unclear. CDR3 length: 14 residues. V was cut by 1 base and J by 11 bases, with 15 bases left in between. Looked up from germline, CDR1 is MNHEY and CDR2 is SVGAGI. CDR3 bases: TGTGCCAGCAGTTACTTGAGCTCACAATCAGCCCAGCATTTT. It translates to CASSYLSSQSAQHF.

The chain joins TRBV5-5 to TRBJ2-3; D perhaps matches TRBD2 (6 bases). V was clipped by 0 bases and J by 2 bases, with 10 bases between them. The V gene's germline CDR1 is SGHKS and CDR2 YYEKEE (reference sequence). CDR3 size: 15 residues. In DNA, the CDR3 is TGTGCCAGCAGCTTGGGGGACTGGATCACAGATACGCAGTATTTT. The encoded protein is CASSLGDWITDTQYF.

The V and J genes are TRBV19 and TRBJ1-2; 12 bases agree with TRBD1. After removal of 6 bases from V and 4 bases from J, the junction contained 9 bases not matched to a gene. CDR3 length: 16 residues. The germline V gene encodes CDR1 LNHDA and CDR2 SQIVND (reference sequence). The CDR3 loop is CASRTNPGQGAYGYTF. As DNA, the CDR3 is TGTGCCAGTAGGACTAATCCGGGACAGGGGGCCTATGGCTACACCTTC.

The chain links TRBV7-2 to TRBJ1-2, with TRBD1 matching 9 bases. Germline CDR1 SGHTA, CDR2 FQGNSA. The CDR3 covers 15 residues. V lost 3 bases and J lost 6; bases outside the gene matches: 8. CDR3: CASSFKGQGSHGYTF. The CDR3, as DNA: TGTGCCAGCAGCTTTAAAGGACAGGGGTCACATGGCTACACCTTC.

The CDR3 DNA reads TGCGCCAGCAGCTTAAACCGGGCGGAAAAACTGTTTTTT. As protein: CASSLNRAEKLFF. The V and J genes are TRBV5-1 and TRBJ1-4; D unresolved. The germline V gene has CDR1 SGHRS and CDR2 YFSETQ. V shed 2 bases and J shed 8 bases, with 10 bases lying between them. CDR3 length: 13 amino acids. The entire variable domain, with the rest obtained from reference TRBV5-1 and TRBJ1-4, is as follows: KAGVTQTPRYLIKTRGQQVTLSCSPISGHRSVSWYQQTPGQGLQFLFEYFSETQRNKGNFPGRFSGRQFSNSRSEMNVSTLELGDSALYLCASSLNRAEKLFFGSGTQLSVL.

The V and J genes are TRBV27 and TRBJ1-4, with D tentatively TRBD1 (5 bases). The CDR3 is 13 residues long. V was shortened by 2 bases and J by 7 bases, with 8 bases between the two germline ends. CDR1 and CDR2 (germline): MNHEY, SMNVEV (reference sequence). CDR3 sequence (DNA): TGTGCCAGCAGTTTAGGGACGGCTGAAAAACTGTTTTTT. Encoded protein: CASSLGTAEKLFF.

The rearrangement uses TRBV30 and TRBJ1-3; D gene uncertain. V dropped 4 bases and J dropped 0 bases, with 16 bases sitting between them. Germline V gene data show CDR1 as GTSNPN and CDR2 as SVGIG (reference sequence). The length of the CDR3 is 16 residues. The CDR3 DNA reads TGTGCCTGGACTGTCGGATATCGGCCCTCTGGAAACACCATATATTTT. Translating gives CAWTVGYRPSGNTIYF. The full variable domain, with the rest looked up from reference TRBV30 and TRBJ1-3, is SQTIHQWPATLVQPVGSPLSLECTVEGTSNPNLYWYRQAAGRGLQLLFYSVGIGQISSEVPQNLSASRPQDRQFILSSKKLLLSDSGFYLCAWTVGYRPSGNTIYFGEGSWLTVV.

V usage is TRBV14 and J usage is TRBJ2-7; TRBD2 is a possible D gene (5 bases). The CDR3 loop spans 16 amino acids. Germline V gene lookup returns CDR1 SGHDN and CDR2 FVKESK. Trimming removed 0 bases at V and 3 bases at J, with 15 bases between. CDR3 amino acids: CASSQDRGNNHYEQYF. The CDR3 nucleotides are TGTGCCAGCAGCCAAGATAGAGGGAATAATCACTACGAGCAGTACTTC.

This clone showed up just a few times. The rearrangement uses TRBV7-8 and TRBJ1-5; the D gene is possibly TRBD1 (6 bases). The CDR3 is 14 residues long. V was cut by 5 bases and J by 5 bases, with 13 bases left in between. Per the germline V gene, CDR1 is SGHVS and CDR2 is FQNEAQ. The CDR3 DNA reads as TGTGCCAGCAGCCTCGGACAGTCTTATCAGCCCCAGCATTTT. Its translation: CASSLGQSYQPQHF.